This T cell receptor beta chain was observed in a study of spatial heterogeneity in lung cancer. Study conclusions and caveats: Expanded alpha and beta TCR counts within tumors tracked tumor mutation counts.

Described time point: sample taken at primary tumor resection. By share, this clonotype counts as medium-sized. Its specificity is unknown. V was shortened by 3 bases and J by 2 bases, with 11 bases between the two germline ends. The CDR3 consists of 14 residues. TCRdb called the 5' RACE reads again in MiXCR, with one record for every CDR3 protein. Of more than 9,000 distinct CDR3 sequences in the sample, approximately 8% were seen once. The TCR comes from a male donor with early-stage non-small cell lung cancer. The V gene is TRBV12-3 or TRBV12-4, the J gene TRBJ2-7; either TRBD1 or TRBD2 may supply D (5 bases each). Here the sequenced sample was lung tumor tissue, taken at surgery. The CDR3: CASSFGLGAYEQYF. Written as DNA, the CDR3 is TGTGCCAGCAGTTTCGGCCTGGGGGCCTACGAGCAGTACTTC.